The text below deals with one T cell receptor (beta chain). During active infection, Seattle patients enrolled and were then monitored through disease. The sample belongs to a study of blood T cell repertoires in COVID-19. Across the study: COVID-19 samples from acute and convalescent phases originated in the United States, Italy and Spain. T cells, B-cell-depleted T cells, or PBMCs provided the cDNA or gDNA that served as material.

The CDR3 loop spans 12 amino acids. Trimming took 5 bases from V and 13 from J; bases not matched to a gene: 8. Germline CDR1 SGHDT, CDR2 YYEEEE. Methods used by the authors: From reference gene primer amplification, estimates of nucleated cell counts were derived. Sequencing used immunoSEQ multiplex PCR; TCRdb keeps in-frame clones, though not all of them. The V and J calls and the clone size are those of that table, but D and trimming were determined from the DNA. The data show about 200,000 clones, with 85% seen just once and around a sixth held by the top ten. The source of this sequence is a person aged 70 to 79 with COVID-19, enrolled during active disease. Material for sequencing was peripheral blood. The rearrangement links TRBV5-6 to TRBJ1-2, with 10 bases matching TRBD1. The CDR3 DNA reads as TGTGCCAGCAGTGGGACAGGGGATGGGACCACCTTC. Its translation: CASSGTGDGTTF.